The 22 T cell receptor beta chains below were found in one sample sequenced in a study of metastatic and nonmetastatic thyroid tumors. TCRdb re-clonotyped the PCR reads via MiXCR. The data contain 30,000 or so clones, 20% of them singletons. Among the patients, none had received any treatment before thyroid surgery. Sequencing used blood. Receptors were obtained from a female donor with papillary thyroid cancer or a benign thyroid nodule (not recorded which). Some clones in this sample may be carry-over from other donors' samples.

This clone has a count of ten or more. The chain joins TRBV27 to TRBJ1-5; 8 nucleotides align to TRBD1. V shed 6 bases and J 9 bases; nucleotides not matched to a gene: 10. The CDR3 totals 14 residues. The V gene's germline CDR1 is MNHEY and CDR2 SMNVEV (reference sequence). CDR3 sequence: CASRLQGGVGPQHF. CDR3 nucleotide sequence: TGTGCCAGCAGGTTACAGGGGGGGGTGGGGCCCCAGCATTTT.

The chain couples TRBV12-3 or TRBV12-4 to TRBJ2-7, with D tentatively TRBD2 (5 bases). The CDR3 consists of 15 residues. Trimming pared 10 bases from V and 6 bases from J, leaving 25 bases between. In DNA form, the CDR3 reads TGTGCCACCCGGAGGTCGTCGACCGAGGACGCCGAGCAGTACTTC. Translated, it gives CATRRSSTEDAEQYF.

At least ten counts were recorded for this clone. The chain recombines TRBV5-8 with TRBJ2-7, with 10 positions matching TRBD2. The length of the CDR3 is 16 residues. Germline V CDR1 and CDR2: SGHTS, YDEGEE. Trimming removed 0 bases from V and 5 bases from J; junction bases left unmatched: 8. Written as DNA, the CDR3 is TGTGCCAGCAGCTTGGGGTGGCTAGCGGGGGCCCACGAGCAGTACTTC. Translated: CASSLGWLAGAHEQYF.

This clone has a count of ten or more. The V call is TRBV12-3 or TRBV12-4, the J call TRBJ1-5; 10 nucleotides align to TRBD1. The V gene end was trimmed by 5 bases and the J gene end by 6 bases; junction bases not matched to a gene: 10. The CDR3 extends over 16 amino acids. This CDR3 reads CASSPRQGAFTQPQHF. For the CDR3, the DNA is TGTGCCAGCAGTCCACGACAGGGGGCATTCACTCAGCCCCAGCATTTT.

This clone was counted only a few times. The chain combines TRBV28 with TRBJ2-5; tentative D call: TRBD1 (6 bases). CDR1 and CDR2 from the germline V gene are MDHEN and SYDVKM. The CDR3 is 15 amino acids. The V end lost 5 bases, the J end lost 5 bases, and 18 bases lay between the germline ends. CDR3 sequence reads: CASSKLTGFSETQYF. The CDR3 nucleotides are TGTGCCAGCAGTAAGCTCACAGGGTTCTCGGAGACCCAGTACTTC.

There are a few counts of this clone. The junction departs from germline at one end; a sequencing error may be responsible. This chain connects TRBV10-1 to TRBJ2-7, with no clear D. The CDR3 extends over 14 amino acids. CDR1 and CDR2 from the germline V gene are WNHNN and SYGVQD (reference sequence). The CDR3 region has the DNA TGCGCCAGCAGTGAATCAGAAGAACTCTACGAGCAGCACTTC. Its protein product is CASSESEELYEQHF.

Ten or more counts support this clone. The genes are TRBV27 and TRBJ2-7, with 15 bases that match TRBD2. CDR1 is MNHEY and CDR2 is SMNVEV in the germline V gene (reference sequence). The junction had 4 bases not matched to a gene; V was cut back by 8 bases and J by 5 bases. The CDR3 is made up of 14 amino acids. CDR3 in DNA: TGTGCCAGCGGGACTAGCGGGAGGTGCGACGAGCAGTACTTC. Its protein product is CASGTSGRCDEQYF.

The CDR3 coding sequence is TGTGCCAGCAGTGACTATCACTACGAGCAGTACTTC. The encoded protein is CASSDYHYEQYF. The chain recombines TRBV2 with TRBJ2-7; D is unclear. CDR3 size: 12 residues. Trimming cost V 3 bases and J 3 bases, with 6 bases left between them. The germline CDR1 and CDR2 sequences are SNHLY and FYNNEI.

This clone was recorded at least ten times. The CDR3 DNA follows: TGCGCCAGCAGCCCGGTGGGACAGGGTAACGAGCAGTACTTC. Its protein is CASSPVGQGNEQYF. The genes are TRBV5-1 and TRBJ2-7; the match to TRBD1 covers 9 bases. Germline-derived CDR1 and CDR2 are SGHRS and YFSETQ. The CDR3 consists of 14 residues. V lost 4 bases and J lost 5; bases outside the gene matches: 7.

Note on this clone: Because the CDR3 is missing its conserved closing phenylalanine or tryptophan, this is likely a read error. The chain couples TRBV5-1 to TRBJ1-4; D is ambiguous. V lost 4 bases and J 7 bases, leaving 20 bases between the germline ends. The CDR3 runs 16 residues. Germline-derived CDR1 and CDR2 are SGHRS and YFSETQ. The CDR3 loop reads CASSDALGGAGEKLFC. CDR3 DNA: TGCGCCAGCAGCGACGCCTTGGGAGGCGCGGGTGAAAAACTGTTTTGT.

This clone appeared a few times. The chain couples TRBV6-4 to TRBJ2-5; 9 bases align to TRBD1. The germline V gene encodes CDR1 MRHNA and CDR2 SNTAGT. The length of the CDR3 is 14 residues. The V and J ends lost 6 bases and 4 bases, in that order; junction bases with no gene match: 6. CDR3 sequence reads: CASSRTGEGETQYF. Written as DNA, the CDR3 is TGTGCCAGCAGCAGGACAGGGGAGGGAGAGACCCAGTACTTC.

The V gene is TRBV12-5, the J gene TRBJ2-1; D uncertain. Germline V gene sequence: CDR1 LGHNT, CDR2 FRNRAP. V lost 1 base and J lost 8, with 6 bases in between. This CDR3 has 12 residues. CDR3 DNA sequence: TGTGCTAGTGGTTTGGGGCCATATGAGCAGTTCTTC. Amino acids: CASGLGPYEQFF.

This clone has a count of ten or more. The V call is TRBV29-1, the J call TRBJ1-6; TRBD1 agrees at 9 bases. The V segment lost 6 bases and the J segment 7 bases; nucleotides outside the gene matches: 10. The germline gives CDR1 SQVTM, CDR2 ANQGSEA. CDR3 length equals 15 residues. The CDR3 bases are TGCAGCGTCCAATTACAGGGGGCTTGGAATTCACCCCTCCACTTT. Encoded protein: CSVQLQGAWNSPLHF.

The J gene is TRBJ2-2, the V gene TRBV20-1; 7 bases line up with TRBD1. V lost 2 bases and J lost 7; bases outside the gene matches: 10. Germline CDR1 is DFQATT and CDR2 is SNEGSKA (reference sequence). The length of the CDR3 is 15 residues. The CDR3 DNA reads as TGCAGTGCTAGACCTACAGGGGTCAGGGTCGGGGAGCTGTTTTTT. Translated, it gives CSARPTGVRVGELFF.

This clone appeared many times. A junction boundary mismatches the germline segment, possibly from a read error. The gene calls are TRBV18 and TRBJ1-2; 8 bases are a match to TRBD1. Per germline, CDR1 KGHSH and CDR2 LQKENI. The CDR3 extends over 14 amino acids. CDR3 DNA: TGTGCCAGCCCACCGACAGGGGACGGCTATGGCTACACCTTC. This translates into CASPPTGDGYGYTF. The complete variable domain, with remaining parts taken from reference TRBV18 and TRBJ1-2, reads NAGVMQNPRHLVRRRGQEARLRCSPMKGHSHVYWYRQLPEEGLKFMVYLQKENIIDESGMPKERFSAEFPKEGPSILRIQQVVRGDSAAYFCASPPTGDGYGYTFGSGTRLTVV.

Only a few counts were recorded for this clone. This rearrangement joins TRBV7-8 to TRBJ1-2; tentatively, D is TRBD1 (6 bases). Germline V gene lookup returns CDR1 SGHVS and CDR2 FQNEAQ. The V end lost 0 bases, the J end lost 5 bases, and 13 bases lay between the germline ends. This CDR3 is 15 amino acids long. CDR3 loop: CASSLAEGGFYGYTF. The CDR3 nucleotides are TGTGCCAGCAGCTTAGCCGAAGGGGGGTTTTATGGCTACACCTTC.

This clone was observed at least ten times. The rearrangement joins TRBV28 to TRBJ2-7; D may match TRBD1 or TRBD2 (6 bases each). Germline CDR1 and CDR2: MDHEN and SYDVKM. This CDR3 has 18 residues. V gave up 3 bases and J gave up 3 bases, with 24 bases separating them. In nucleotides, the CDR3 is TGTGCCAGCAGTTTCGGCCAGGGGCGACCCGGGGGAGGCTACGAGCAGTACTTC. Translated: CASSFGQGRPGGGYEQYF.

This clone has ten or more counts. The V gene is TRBV20-1, the J gene TRBJ2-5, with TRBD2 matching 9 bases. V lost 4 bases and J lost 4; bases outside the gene matches: 13. CDR1 and CDR2 (germline): DFQATT, SNEGSKA (reference sequence). The CDR3 length is 16 residues. This chain's CDR3 is CSATTTSGGLGETQYF. The CDR3 DNA reads TGCAGTGCTACTACAACGAGCGGGGGGCTGGGAGAGACCCAGTACTTC.

This clone is classed as medium-sized. The J gene is TRBJ1-6, the V gene TRBV19; unclear D gene. Germline values: CDR1 LNHDA, CDR2 SQIVND (reference sequence). V lost 7 bases and J 5 bases, leaving 12 bases between the germline ends. The CDR3 contains 14 residues. The DNA of the CDR3 is TGTGCCAGTAATTTTGGAGAAGATAATTCACCCCTCCACTTT. It specifies CASNFGEDNSPLHF. The full variable domain, in which reference TRBV19 and TRBJ1-6 provide the parts outside the CDR3, is DGGITQSPKYLFRKEGQNVTLSCEQNLNHDAMYWYRQDPGQGLRLIYYSQIVNDFQKGDIAEGYSVSREKKESFPLTVTSAQKNPTAFYLCASNFGEDNSPLHFGNGTRLTVT.

This clone is judged medium-sized. V is TRBV13 and J is TRBJ1-2; 7 nucleotides align to TRBD1. The CDR3 has 14 residues. Per germline, CDR1 PRHDT and CDR2 FYEKMQ (reference sequence). J gave up 2 bases and V 3 bases, and 3 bases lay outside the gene matches. CDR3 in amino acids: CASSFEQGNYGYTF. CDR3 nucleotides: TGTGCCAGCAGCTTCGAACAGGGGAACTATGGCTACACCTTC.

This chain uses TRBV6-1 with TRBJ1-3, with unresolved D. V lost 6 bases to trimming and J lost 0 bases, with 6 bases between them. Looked up from germline, CDR1 is MNHNS and CDR2 is SASEGT. CDR3 size: 13 residues. CDR3 amino acids: CASSKSSGNTIYF. DNA of the CDR3: TGTGCCAGCAGCAAAAGCTCTGGAAACACCATATATTTT.

By share, this clone ranks as medium-sized (0.01 to 0.1%). This chain uses TRBV11-3 with TRBJ2-1; D might be TRBD1 (6 bases). Trimming removed 6 bases from V and 7 bases from J, with 22 bases in between. Germline V CDR1 and CDR2: SGHNT, YENEEA. CDR3 length: 16 residues. The CDR3 nucleotides read TGTGCCAGCAGGTCAGATCTGGGGGCCCACTGGAATGAGCAGTTCTTC. This encodes CASRSDLGAHWNEQFF.